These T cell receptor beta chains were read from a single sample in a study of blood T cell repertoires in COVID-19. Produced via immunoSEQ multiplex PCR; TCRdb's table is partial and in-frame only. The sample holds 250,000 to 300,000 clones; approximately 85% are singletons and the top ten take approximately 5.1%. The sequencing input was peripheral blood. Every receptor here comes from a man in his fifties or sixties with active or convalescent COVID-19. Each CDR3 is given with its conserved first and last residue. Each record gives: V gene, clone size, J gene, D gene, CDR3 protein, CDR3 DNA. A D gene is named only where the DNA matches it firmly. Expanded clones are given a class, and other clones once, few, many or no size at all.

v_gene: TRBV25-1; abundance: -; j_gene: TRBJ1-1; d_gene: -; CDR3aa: CASSRRVGWANTEAFF; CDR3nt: TGTGCCAGCAGCAGGAGGGTTGGTTGGGCGAACACTGAAGCTTTCTTT
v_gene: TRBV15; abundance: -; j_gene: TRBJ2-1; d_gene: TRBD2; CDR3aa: CATSRDSRLAGLNEQFF; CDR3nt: TGTGCCACCAGCAGAGATTCCAGACTAGCGGGATTGAATGAGCAGTTCTTC
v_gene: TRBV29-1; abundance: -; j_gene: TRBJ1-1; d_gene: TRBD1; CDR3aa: CSVAVRQGPNTEAFF; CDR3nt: TGCAGCGTTGCAGTACGACAGGGGCCGAACACTGAAGCTTTCTTT
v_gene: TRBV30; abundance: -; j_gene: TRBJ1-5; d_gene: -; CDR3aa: CANFVREPLQGVQPQHF; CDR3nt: TGTGCCAACTTCGTGAGGGAGCCCCTACAGGGCGTTCAGCCCCAGCATTTT
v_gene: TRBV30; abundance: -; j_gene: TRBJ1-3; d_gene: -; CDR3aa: CAWRTAGNTIYF; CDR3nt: TGTGCCTGGCGGACAGCTGGAAACACCATATATTTT
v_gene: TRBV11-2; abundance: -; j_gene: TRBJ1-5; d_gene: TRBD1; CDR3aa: CASSGQGNQPQHF; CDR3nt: TGTGCCAGCAGCGGACAGGGAAATCAGCCCCAGCATTTT
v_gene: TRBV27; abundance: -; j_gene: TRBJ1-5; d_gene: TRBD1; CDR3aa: CASSESRDRSNQPQHF; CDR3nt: TGTGCCAGCAGCGAAAGCCGGGACAGATCTAATCAGCCCCAGCATTTT
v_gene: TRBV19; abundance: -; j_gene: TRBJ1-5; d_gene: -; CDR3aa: CASSRLNQPQHF; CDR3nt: TGTGCCAGTAGTCGTCTTAATCAGCCCCAGCATTTT
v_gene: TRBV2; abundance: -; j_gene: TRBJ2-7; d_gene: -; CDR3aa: CASSETDLYEQYF; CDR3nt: TGTGCCAGCAGTGAGACTGACCTCTACGAGCAGTACTTC
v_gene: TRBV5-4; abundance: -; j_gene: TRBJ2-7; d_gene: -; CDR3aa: CASSLKGDFYEQYF; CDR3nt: TGTGCCAGCAGCTTAAAAGGGGACTTTTACGAGCAGTACTTC
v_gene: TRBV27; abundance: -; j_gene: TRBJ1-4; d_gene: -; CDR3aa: CASSSLGGSNEKLFF; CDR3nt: TGTGCCAGCAGTTCTCTGGGGGGATCTAATGAAAAACTGTTTTTT
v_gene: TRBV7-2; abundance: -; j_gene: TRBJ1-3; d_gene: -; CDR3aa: CASGSRFSSGNTIYF; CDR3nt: TGTGCCAGCGGGTCCAGGTTCAGCTCTGGAAACACCATATATTTT
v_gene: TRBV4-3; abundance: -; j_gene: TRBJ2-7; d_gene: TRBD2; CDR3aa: CASSQGAGVPYEQYF; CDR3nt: TGCGCCAGCAGCCAAGGGGCGGGAGTCCCCTACGAGCAGTACTTC
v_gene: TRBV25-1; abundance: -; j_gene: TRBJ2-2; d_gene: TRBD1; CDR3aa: CASNRGNTGELFF; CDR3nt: TGTGCCAGCAACAGGGGGAACACCGGGGAGCTGTTTTTT
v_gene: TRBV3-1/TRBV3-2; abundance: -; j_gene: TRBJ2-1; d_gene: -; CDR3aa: CASSLPQGLGEQFF; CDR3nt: TGTGCCAGCAGCCTGCCCCAGGGTCTCGGGGAGCAGTTCTTC
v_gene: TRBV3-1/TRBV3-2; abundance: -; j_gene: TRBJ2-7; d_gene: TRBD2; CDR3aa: CASSQMAGVYEQYF; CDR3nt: TGTGCCAGCAGCCAAATGGCGGGAGTCTACGAGCAGTACTTC
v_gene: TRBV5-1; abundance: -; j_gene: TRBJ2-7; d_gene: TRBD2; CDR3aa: CASSLGRNEQYF; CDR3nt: TGCGCCAGCAGCCTCGGGAGGAACGAGCAGTACTTC
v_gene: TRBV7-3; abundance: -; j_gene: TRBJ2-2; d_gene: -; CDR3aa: CASSLGVAGELFF; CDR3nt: TGTGCCAGCAGCTTAGGAGTCGCCGGGGAGCTGTTTTTT
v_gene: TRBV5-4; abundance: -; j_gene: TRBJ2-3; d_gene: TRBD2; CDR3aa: CASSLYSSGGGTDTQYF; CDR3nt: TGTGCCAGCAGCTTGTACTCGTCGGGAGGAGGGACAGATACGCAGTATTTT
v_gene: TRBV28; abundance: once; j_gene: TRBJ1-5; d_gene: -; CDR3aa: CASRSPDSSNQPQHF; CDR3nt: TGTGCCAGCAGATCCCCTGACAGTAGCAATCAGCCCCAGCATTTT
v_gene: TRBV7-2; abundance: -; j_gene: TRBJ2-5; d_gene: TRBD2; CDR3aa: CASSLSWTSGSKETQYF; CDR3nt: TGTGCCAGCAGCCTGTCCTGGACTAGCGGGAGCAAAGAGACCCAGTACTTC
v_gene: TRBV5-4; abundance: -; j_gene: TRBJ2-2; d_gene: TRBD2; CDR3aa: CASSPQRGWDGELFF; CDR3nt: TGTGCCAGCAGCCCCCAGCGGGGGTGGGACGGGGAGCTGTTTTTT
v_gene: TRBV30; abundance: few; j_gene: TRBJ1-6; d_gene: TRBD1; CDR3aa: CAWSPGQDNSPLHF; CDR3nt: TGTGCCTGGAGTCCGGGACAGGATAATTCACCCCTCCACTTT
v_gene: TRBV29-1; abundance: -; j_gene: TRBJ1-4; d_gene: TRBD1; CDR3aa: CSVVTGANEKLFF; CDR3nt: TGCAGCGTTGTCACAGGGGCCAATGAAAAACTGTTTTTT
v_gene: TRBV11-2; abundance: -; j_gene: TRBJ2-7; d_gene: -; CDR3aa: CASSLASEQYF; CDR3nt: TGTGCCAGCAGCTTAGCTAGCGAGCAGTACTTC
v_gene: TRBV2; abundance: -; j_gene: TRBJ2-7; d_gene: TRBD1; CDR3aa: CASRVGTANYEQYF; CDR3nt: TGTGCCAGCAGGGTCGGGACAGCGAACTACGAGCAGTACTTC
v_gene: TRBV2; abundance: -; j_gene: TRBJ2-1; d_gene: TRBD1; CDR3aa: CASNPTGQGFNEQFF; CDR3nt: TGTGCCAGCAACCCGACGGGACAGGGGTTCAATGAGCAGTTCTTC
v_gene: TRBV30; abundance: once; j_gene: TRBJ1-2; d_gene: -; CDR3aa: CAWTLQGTGYGYTF; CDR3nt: TGTGCCTGGACTCTCCAGGGAACGGGCTATGGCTACACCTTC
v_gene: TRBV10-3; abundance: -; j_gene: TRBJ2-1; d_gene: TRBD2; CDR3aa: CAIRTGTTINEQFF; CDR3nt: TGTGCCATCAGAACCGGGACTACAATTAATGAGCAGTTCTTC
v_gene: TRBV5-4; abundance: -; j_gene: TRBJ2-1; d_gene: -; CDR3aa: CASSLRRASYNEQFF; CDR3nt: TGTGCCAGCAGCCTCCGGAGGGCCTCCTACAATGAGCAGTTCTTC
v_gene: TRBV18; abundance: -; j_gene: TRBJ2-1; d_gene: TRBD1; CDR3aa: CASSLGQAKGNEQFF; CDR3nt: TGTGCCAGCTCACTTGGACAGGCCAAGGGGAATGAGCAGTTCTTC
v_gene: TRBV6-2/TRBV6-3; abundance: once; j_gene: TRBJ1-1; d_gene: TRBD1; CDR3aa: CASCPSIGGPNNEAFF; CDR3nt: TGTGCCAGCTGCCCCTCTATAGGGGGCCCCAATAATGAAGCTTTCTTT
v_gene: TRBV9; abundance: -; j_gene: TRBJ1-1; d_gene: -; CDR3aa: CASSRTAAGNTEAFF; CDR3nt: TGTGCCAGCAGTCGGACAGCCGCTGGAAACACTGAAGCTTTCTTT
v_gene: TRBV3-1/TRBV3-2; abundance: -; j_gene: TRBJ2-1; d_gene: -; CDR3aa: CASSQTQYNEQFF; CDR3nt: TGTGCCAGCAGCCAAACACAGTACAATGAGCAGTTCTTC
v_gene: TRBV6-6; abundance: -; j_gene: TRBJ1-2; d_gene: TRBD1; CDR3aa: CASSYSQGASYGYTF; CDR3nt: TGTGCCAGCAGTTACTCGCAGGGGGCCTCCTATGGCTACACCTTC
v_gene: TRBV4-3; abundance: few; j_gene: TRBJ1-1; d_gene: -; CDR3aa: CASSQDLPVNTEAFF; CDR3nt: TGCGCCAGCAGCCAAGATCTACCGGTGAACACTGAAGCTTTCTTT
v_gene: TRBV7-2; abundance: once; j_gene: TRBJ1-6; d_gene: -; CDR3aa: CASSFGSNNSPLHF; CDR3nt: TGTGCCAGCAGCTTCGGGAGCAATAATTCACCCCTCCACTTT
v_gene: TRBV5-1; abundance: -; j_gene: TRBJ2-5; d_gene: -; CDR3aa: CASSYQGSETQYF; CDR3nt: TGCGCCAGCAGCTACCAGGGGAGTGAGACCCAGTACTTC
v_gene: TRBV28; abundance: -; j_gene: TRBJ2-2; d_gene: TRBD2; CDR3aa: CARGALAGVYGGELFF; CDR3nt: TGTGCCCGGGGGGCCCTAGCGGGAGTATATGGCGGGGAGCTGTTTTTT
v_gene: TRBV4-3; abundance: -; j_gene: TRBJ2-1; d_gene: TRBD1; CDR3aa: CASSQVSGGGTEQFF; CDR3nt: TGCGCCAGCAGCCAAGTGTCAGGGGGCGGAACTGAGCAGTTCTTC
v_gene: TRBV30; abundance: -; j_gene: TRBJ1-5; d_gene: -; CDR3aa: CAWSVEQGQPQHF; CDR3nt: TGTGCCTGGAGTGTAGAACAGGGTCAGCCCCAGCATTTT
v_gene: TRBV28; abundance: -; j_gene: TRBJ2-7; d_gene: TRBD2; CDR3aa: CASRLAGGQEYEQYF; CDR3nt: TGTGCCAGCAGGCTAGCGGGAGGACAGGAATACGAGCAGTACTTC
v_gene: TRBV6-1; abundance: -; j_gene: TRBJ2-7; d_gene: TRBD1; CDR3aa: CASSGDRGRAGSYEQYF; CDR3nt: TGTGCCAGCAGTGGGGACAGGGGGCGCGCAGGCTCCTACGAGCAGTACTTC
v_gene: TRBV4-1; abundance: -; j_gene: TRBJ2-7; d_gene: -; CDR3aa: CASSQGVADQRPYEQYF; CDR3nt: TGCGCCAGCAGCCAAGGAGTAGCGGACCAGAGGCCGTACGAGCAGTACTTC